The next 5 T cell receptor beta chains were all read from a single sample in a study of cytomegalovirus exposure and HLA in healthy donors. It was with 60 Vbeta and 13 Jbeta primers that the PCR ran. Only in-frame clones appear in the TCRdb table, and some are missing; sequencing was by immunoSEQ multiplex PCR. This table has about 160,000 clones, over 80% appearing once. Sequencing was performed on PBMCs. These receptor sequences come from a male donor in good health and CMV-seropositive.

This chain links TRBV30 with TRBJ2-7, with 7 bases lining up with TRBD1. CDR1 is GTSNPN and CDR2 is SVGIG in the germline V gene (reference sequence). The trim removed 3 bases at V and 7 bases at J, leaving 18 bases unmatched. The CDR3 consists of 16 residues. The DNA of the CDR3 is TGTGCCTGGAGAGGGGGCCCGGGACACCTGTCGGGTGAGCAGTACTTC. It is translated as CAWRGGPGHLSGEQYF.

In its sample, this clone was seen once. The CDR3 sequence is CASSPGTGSKEKLFF. Here the CDR3 DNA reads TGTGCCAGTAGCCCAGGAACAGGGTCCAAGGAAAAACTGTTTTTT. The J gene is TRBJ1-4, the V gene TRBV19; D is perhaps TRBD1 (6 bases). There are 15 residues in the CDR3. V lost 6 bases, J lost 8 bases, and 19 bases lay in between. The V gene's germline CDR1 is LNHDA and CDR2 SQIVND (reference sequence).

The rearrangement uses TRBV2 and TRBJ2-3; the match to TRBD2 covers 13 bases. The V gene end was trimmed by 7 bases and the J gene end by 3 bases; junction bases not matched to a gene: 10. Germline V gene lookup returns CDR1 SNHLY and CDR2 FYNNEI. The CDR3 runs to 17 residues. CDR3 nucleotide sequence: TGTGCCAGCATGTTACCGGGACTAGCGGGAAAGACAGATACGCAGTATTTT. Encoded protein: CASMLPGLAGKTDTQYF.

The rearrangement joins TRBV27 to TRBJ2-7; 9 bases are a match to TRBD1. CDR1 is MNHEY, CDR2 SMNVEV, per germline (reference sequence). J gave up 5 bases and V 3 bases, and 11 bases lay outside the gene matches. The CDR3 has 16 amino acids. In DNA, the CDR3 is TGTGCCAGCAGTTTGCCAACAGGGGGCGGAAGGAACGAGCAGTACTTC. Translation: CASSLPTGGGRNEQYF.

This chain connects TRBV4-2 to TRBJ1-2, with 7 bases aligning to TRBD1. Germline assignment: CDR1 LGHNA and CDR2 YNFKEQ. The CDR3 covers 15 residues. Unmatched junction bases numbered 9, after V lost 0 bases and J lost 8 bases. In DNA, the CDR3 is TGTGCCAGCAGCCAAGATCTGACAGGGCTAAGGGGCTACACCTTC. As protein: CASSQDLTGLRGYTF.